Presented here are 32 T cell receptor beta chains from one specimen sequenced in a study of blood T cell repertoires in COVID-19. Assay: immunoSEQ multiplex PCR; the TCRdb copy retains only in-frame clones and omits some. The data hold 45,000 to 60,000 clones, with roughly nine tenths observed a single time. The sample consisted of peripheral blood. The receptors originated from a man in his sixties with acute or convalescent COVID-19.

This clone was found once. This rearrangement joins TRBV30 to TRBJ1-4; D is perhaps TRBD1 (6 bases). Germline values: CDR1 GTSNPN, CDR2 SVGIG (reference sequence). Trimming took off 0 bases at V and 11 bases at J, with 19 bases between the two ends. This CDR3 has 15 amino acids. The CDR3 DNA sequence: TGTGCCTGGAGTGTACGGGACACCGTTATGGGGAAACTGTTTTTT. Its translation: CAWSVRDTVMGKLFF.

This chain links TRBV11-2 with TRBJ2-7; no reliable D call. Between the trimmed V and J ends, which lost 1 base and 4 bases, there was a span of 5 bases. CDR3 length equals 12 residues. The V gene's germline CDR1 is SGHAT and CDR2 FQNNGV. This CDR3 is CASSLGQYEQYF. The CDR3 DNA is TGTGCCAGCAGCTTAGGGCAGTACGAGCAGTACTTC.

V usage is TRBV5-6 and J usage is TRBJ2-3; 11 bases align to TRBD1. The CDR3 length is 15 residues. Trimming took 0 bases from V and 4 from J; bases not matched to a gene: 1. Germline CDR1 reads SGHDT; CDR2 reads YYEEEE. The CDR3 loop reads CASSLGTGGADTQYF. The CDR3 DNA sequence: TGTGCCAGCAGCTTGGGGACAGGGGGCGCAGATACGCAGTATTTT.

The genes are TRBV19 and TRBJ2-7; maybe TRBD2 (6 bases). Germline CDR1 LNHDA, CDR2 SQIVND (reference sequence). The CDR3 length is 13 residues. V was shortened by 3 bases and J by 3 bases, with 9 bases between the two germline ends. CDR3 sequence reads: CASSMAGFYEQYF. The CDR3 nucleotides are TGTGCCAGTAGTATGGCGGGATTCTACGAGCAGTACTTC.

The rearrangement links TRBV3-1 (or the pseudogene TRBV3-2) to TRBJ2-3; no reliable D call. This CDR3 has 14 amino acids. The V gene lost 0 bases and the J gene lost 3 bases, with 7 bases spanning the gap. CDR1 is LGHDT, CDR2 YNNKEL, per germline (reference sequence). CDR3 region: CASSQEASTDTQYF. In DNA form, the CDR3 reads TGTGCCAGCAGCCAAGAAGCCTCGACAGATACGCAGTATTTT.

This chain uses TRBV6-5 with TRBJ1-1; TRBD1 is a possible D gene (6 bases). Trimming shortened V by 9 bases and J by 1 base, and 9 bases separated the two germline ends. The CDR3 length is 12 residues. Germline V CDR1 and CDR2: MNHEY, SVGAGI. Here the CDR3 reads CASPGQNTEAFF. The CDR3 coding sequence is TGTGCCAGTCCGGGACAGAACACTGAAGCTTTCTTT.

The J gene is TRBJ2-7, the V gene TRBV5-1; D possibly corresponds to TRBD1 (5 bases). Germline V CDR1 and CDR2: SGHRS, YFSETQ. This CDR3 is built from 14 residues. Trimming took off 0 bases at V and 2 bases at J, with 9 bases between the two ends. CDR3 residues: CASSLDGHTYEQYF. Written as DNA, the CDR3 is TGCGCCAGCAGCTTGGACGGACATACCTACGAGCAGTACTTC.

This clone was observed once. The chain recombines TRBV7-2 with TRBJ2-3, with 8 nucleotides matching TRBD2. CDR3 length: 15 amino acids. V gave up 3 bases and J gave up 4 bases; unmatched junction bases: 6. Germline V CDR1 and CDR2: SGHTA, FQGNSA. The CDR3 spells CASSFGGGRADTQYF. The DNA of the CDR3 is TGTGCCAGCAGCTTCGGGGGGGGCCGGGCAGATACGCAGTATTTT.

The sample holds a few counts of this clone. DNA of the CDR3: TGTGCCAGCAGCCTTAGCGCGGGCCGTTCCTACGAGCAGTACTTC. Translation gives CASSLSAGRSYEQYF. The V and J genes are TRBV7-3 and TRBJ2-7; D perhaps matches TRBD2 (5 bases). The V end lost 5 bases, the J end lost 1 base, and 15 bases lay between the germline ends. The CDR3 covers 15 residues. The V gene's germline CDR1 is SGHTA and CDR2 FQGTGA. The whole variable domain, filled in from reference TRBV7-3 and TRBJ2-7, reads GAGVSQTPSNKVTEKGKYVELRCDPISGHTALYWYRQSLGQGPEFLIYFQGTGAADDSGLPNDRFFAVRPEGSVSTLKIQRTERGDSAVYLCASSLSAGRSYEQYFGPGTRLTVT.

The rearrangement joins TRBV13 to TRBJ1-6; D remains unclear. Per the germline V gene, CDR1 is PRHDT and CDR2 is FYEKMQ (reference sequence). Trimming shortened V by 0 bases and J by 0 bases, and 6 bases separated the two germline ends. This CDR3 is built from 16 residues. The CDR3 sequence: CASSLGRDSYNSPLHF. The CDR3 coding sequence is TGTGCCAGCAGCTTAGGAAGAGACTCCTATAATTCACCCCTCCACTTT.

The chain couples TRBV23-1 to TRBJ1-4, with D possibly matching TRBD1 (6 bases). TRBV23-1 has ORF status, its function being uncertain. Trimming took off 5 bases at V and 5 bases at J, with 15 bases between the two ends. CDR3 length equals 15 residues. The CDR3 DNA sequence: TGCGCCAGCAGTAAACCCAGGGGCCCGAATGAAAAACTGTTTTTT. Its protein product is CASSKPRGPNEKLFF.

J is TRBJ1-4 and V is TRBV4-1, with 7 bases identical to TRBD1. The CDR3 is 16 amino acids. The V segment lost 0 bases and the J segment 8 bases; nucleotides outside the gene matches: 9. Germline loops: CDR1 MGHRA, CDR2 YSYEKL. CDR3 protein: CASSQDPAGGREKLFF. In DNA form, the CDR3 reads TGCGCCAGCAGCCAAGACCCCGCAGGGGGGAGGGAAAAACTGTTTTTT.

In nucleotides, the CDR3 is TGTGCCAGCAGCCCGAGGGCCTCTGGGGCCAACGTCCTGACTTTC. This codes for CASSPRASGANVLTF. The chain uses TRBV6-5 and TRBJ2-6, with a tentative D call TRBD2 (5 bases). The V and J ends lost 6 bases and 0 bases respectively, with 9 bases between them. This CDR3 comprises 15 residues. From germline, CDR1 is MNHEY and CDR2 SVGAGI.

The rearrangement links TRBV6-5 to TRBJ2-7; TRBD1 matches at 10 bases. This CDR3 is 15 amino acids long. Germline trimming cut 2 bases from V and 2 bases from J; bases unmatched to any gene: 3. Germline assignment: CDR1 MNHEY and CDR2 SVGAGI. The CDR3 protein is CASSYGQGGTYEQYF. The CDR3 DNA is TGTGCCAGCAGTTACGGACAGGGGGGAACCTACGAGCAGTACTTC.

In this sample, this clone turned up a few times. The V gene is TRBV6-5, the J gene TRBJ1-2; TRBD1 is a possible D gene (5 bases). The CDR3 covers 13 residues. V lost 2 bases, J lost 2 bases, and 6 bases lay in between. CDR1 MNHEY and CDR2 SVGAGI come from the germline V gene. The CDR3, as DNA: TGTGCCAGCAGTTACCGACAGAACTATGGCTACACCTTC. It encodes CASSYRQNYGYTF.

This rearrangement joins TRBV5-4 to TRBJ1-1; D remains ambiguous. This CDR3 is 14 amino acids long. Germline V gene lookup returns CDR1 SGHNT and CDR2 YYREEE (reference sequence). Trimming pared 0 bases from V and 4 bases from J, leaving 10 bases between. In nucleotides, the CDR3 is TGTGCCAGCAGCTTGGCCGGCAGGTCCACTGAAGCTTTCTTT. Its protein is CASSLAGRSTEAFF.

This chain links TRBV7-9 with TRBJ2-5; 8 positions match TRBD1. Germline lookup yields CDR1 SEHNR and CDR2 FQNEAQ (reference sequence). V was clipped by 2 bases and J by 5 bases; unmatched bases: 4. The CDR3 runs to 14 residues. In DNA form, the CDR3 reads TGTGCCAGCAGCTTACAGGGGGCGAGGGAGACCCAGTACTTC. This gives the protein CASSLQGARETQYF.

This sequence joins TRBV19 and TRBJ1-1, with D maybe TRBD1 (6 bases). This CDR3 comprises 13 residues. Trimming took 4 bases from V and 4 from J, leaving 10 bases between them. CDR1 is LNHDA, CDR2 SQIVND, per germline (reference sequence). DNA of the CDR3: TGTGCCAGTAGTAACTCACAGGGCACTGAAGCTTTCTTT. As protein: CASSNSQGTEAFF.

The V and J genes are TRBV2 and TRBJ2-7; D unresolved. V lost 7 bases, J lost 3 bases, and 7 bases lay in between. The germline CDR1 and CDR2 sequences are SNHLY and FYNNEI. The CDR3 sequence is 11 residues long. This CDR3 reads CASTVYYEQYF. The CDR3 bases are TGTGCCAGCACTGTTTACTACGAGCAGTACTTC.

The CDR3 DNA sequence: TGTGCCAGCTCCCACGGAGGACAGGCGGGGGGAAACTATGGCTACACCTTC. Residues: CASSHGGQAGGNYGYTF. V usage is TRBV18 and J usage is TRBJ1-2; TRBD1 matches 7 bases. V was clipped by 6 bases and J by 2 bases; unmatched bases: 15. In germline, CDR1 is KGHSH, CDR2 LQKENI. The CDR3 is 17 residues long.

As DNA, the CDR3 is TGCGCCAGCAGCAAACAGGGTATAGGAGACAATGAGCAGTTCTTC. This translates into CASSKQGIGDNEQFF. The rearrangement uses TRBV5-1 and TRBJ2-1, with a possible D match to TRBD1 (6 bases). The germline V gene encodes CDR1 SGHRS and CDR2 YFSETQ. This CDR3 contains 15 residues. Deletions cut 4 bases from V and 5 bases from J, with 16 bases between.

The chain links TRBV7-2 to TRBJ1-6; no clear D gene. CDR3 length: 15 amino acids. The V end lost 2 bases, the J end lost 7 bases, and 12 bases lay between the germline ends. In germline, CDR1 is SGHTA, CDR2 FQGNSA. Here the CDR3 reads CASSLYPGGNSPLHF. In nucleotides, the CDR3 is TGTGCCAGCAGCTTATATCCAGGTGGCAATTCACCCCTCCACTTT.

The chain joins TRBV6-5 to TRBJ1-1; no definite D call. From germline, CDR1 is MNHEY and CDR2 SVGAGI. V lost 0 bases and J 4 bases, leaving 12 bases between the germline ends. The CDR3 has 15 residues. CDR3: CASSYSSGSGTEAFF. In DNA form, the CDR3 reads TGTGCCAGCAGTTACTCCTCCGGGTCCGGCACTGAAGCTTTCTTT.

The chain recombines TRBV19 with TRBJ2-1, with 7 bases lining up with TRBD1. Trimming at V came to 5 bases and at J to 5 bases, leaving 12 bases not matched to a gene. The germline CDR1 and CDR2 sequences are LNHDA and SQIVND (reference sequence). The CDR3 runs 16 residues. The CDR3 is CASSANRGWGHNEQFF. CDR3 nucleotides: TGTGCCAGTAGTGCCAACAGGGGATGGGGTCACAATGAGCAGTTCTTC. Variable domain in full (rest from reference TRBV19 and TRBJ2-1): DGGITQSPKYLFRKEGQNVTLSCEQNLNHDAMYWYRQDPGQGLRLIYYSQIVNDFQKGDIAEGYSVSREKKESFPLTVTSAQKNPTAFYLCASSANRGWGHNEQFFGPGTRLTVL.

This chain joins TRBV7-6 and TRBJ1-3; no reliable D call. The CDR3 loop spans 16 amino acids. Germline values: CDR1 SGHVS, CDR2 FNYEAQ. V was cut by 5 bases and J by 4 bases, with 18 bases left in between. The CDR3 sequence is CASSASSMVLGNTIYF. In DNA form, the CDR3 reads TGTGCCAGCAGCGCCTCAAGCATGGTCTTAGGAAACACCATATATTTT.

The chain is built from TRBV6-5 and TRBJ1-3, with no clear D. CDR3 length equals 15 residues. Trimming stripped 6 bases from V and 0 bases from J, with 12 bases between. Germline V gives CDR1 MNHEY, CDR2 SVGAGI. CDR3 in amino acids: CASREIVTSGNTIYF. CDR3 coding DNA: TGTGCCAGCAGGGAGATAGTTACCTCTGGAAACACCATATATTTT.

The genes are TRBV11-3 and TRBJ2-3; 9 nucleotides agree with TRBD1. The CDR3 is made up of 16 amino acids. The J segment lost 5 bases and the V segment lost 5 bases, leaving 11 bases of the junction unmatched. Germline CDR1 is SGHNT and CDR2 is YENEEA. CDR3 sequence reads: CASSTLRDRVGDTQYF. DNA of the CDR3: TGTGCCAGCAGCACACTCAGGGACAGGGTGGGAGATACGCAGTATTTT.

The genes are TRBV28 and TRBJ1-2, with 7 bases that match TRBD1. The junction had 9 bases not matched to a gene; V was cut back by 2 bases and J by 0 bases. Looked up from germline, CDR1 is MDHEN and CDR2 is SYDVKM. The CDR3 spans 17 residues. This chain's CDR3 is CASSLRGLGTANYGYTF. DNA for the CDR3: TGTGCCAGCAGTTTACGCGGTCTCGGGACAGCTAACTATGGCTACACCTTC.

The rearrangement joins TRBV30 to TRBJ1-2, with 11 bases matching TRBD1. The CDR3 length is 14 residues. After removal of 4 bases from V and 7 bases from J, the junction contained 8 bases not matched to a gene. Germline V gives CDR1 GTSNPN, CDR2 SVGIG (reference sequence). The CDR3 here is CAWKGTGGGFGYTF. The CDR3 DNA reads as TGTGCCTGGAAAGGGACAGGGGGAGGATTTGGCTACACCTTC.

The rearrangement links TRBV3-1 (or the pseudogene TRBV3-2) to TRBJ2-6, with TRBD2 matching over 8 bases. CDR3 length equals 16 residues. With V trimmed by 5 bases and J by 0 bases, 3 bases remained unmatched. The germline gives CDR1 LGHDT, CDR2 YNNKEL (reference sequence). CDR3 amino acids: CASSARGGSGANVLTF. DNA of the CDR3: TGTGCCAGCAGCGCCCGGGGGGGCTCTGGGGCCAACGTCCTGACTTTC.

The CDR3 DNA follows: TGTGCCAGCAGCTCTCCAACCTCTACAGGGTCGGTCACCGGGGAGCTGTTTTTT. Protein: CASSSPTSTGSVTGELFF. The chain combines TRBV11-2 with TRBJ2-2; D might be TRBD1 (6 bases). The CDR3 totals 18 residues. The ends were cut back, 4 bases at V and 4 bases at J, with 22 bases in the middle. In germline, CDR1 is SGHAT, CDR2 FQNNGV.

V usage is TRBV6-5 and J usage is TRBJ1-1; TRBD1 might be the D (6 bases). The germline CDR1 and CDR2 sequences are MNHEY and SVGAGI. The CDR3 totals 15 residues. Between the trimmed V and J ends, which lost 8 bases and 5 bases, there was a span of 21 bases. The CDR3 is CASYFGGGRGTEAFF. The CDR3 DNA reads as TGTGCCAGCTACTTTGGGGGGGGGCGCGGGACTGAAGCTTTCTTT.